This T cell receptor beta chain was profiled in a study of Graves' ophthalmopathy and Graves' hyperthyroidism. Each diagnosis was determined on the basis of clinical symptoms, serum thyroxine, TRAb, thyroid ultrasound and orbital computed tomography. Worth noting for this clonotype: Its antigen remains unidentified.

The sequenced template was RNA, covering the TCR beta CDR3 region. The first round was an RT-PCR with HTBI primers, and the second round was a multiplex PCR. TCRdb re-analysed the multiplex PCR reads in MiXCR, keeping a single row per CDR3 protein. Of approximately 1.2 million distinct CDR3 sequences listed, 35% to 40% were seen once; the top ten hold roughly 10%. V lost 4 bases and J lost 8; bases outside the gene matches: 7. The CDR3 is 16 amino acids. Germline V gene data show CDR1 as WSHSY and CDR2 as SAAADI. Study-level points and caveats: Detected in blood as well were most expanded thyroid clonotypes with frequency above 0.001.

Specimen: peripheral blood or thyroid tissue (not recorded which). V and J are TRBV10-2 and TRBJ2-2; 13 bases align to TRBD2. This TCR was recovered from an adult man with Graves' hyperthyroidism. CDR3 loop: CASSAGLAGALGELFF. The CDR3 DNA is TGCGCCAGCAGTGCCGGACTAGCGGGAGCCTTAGGGGAGCTGTTTTTT.